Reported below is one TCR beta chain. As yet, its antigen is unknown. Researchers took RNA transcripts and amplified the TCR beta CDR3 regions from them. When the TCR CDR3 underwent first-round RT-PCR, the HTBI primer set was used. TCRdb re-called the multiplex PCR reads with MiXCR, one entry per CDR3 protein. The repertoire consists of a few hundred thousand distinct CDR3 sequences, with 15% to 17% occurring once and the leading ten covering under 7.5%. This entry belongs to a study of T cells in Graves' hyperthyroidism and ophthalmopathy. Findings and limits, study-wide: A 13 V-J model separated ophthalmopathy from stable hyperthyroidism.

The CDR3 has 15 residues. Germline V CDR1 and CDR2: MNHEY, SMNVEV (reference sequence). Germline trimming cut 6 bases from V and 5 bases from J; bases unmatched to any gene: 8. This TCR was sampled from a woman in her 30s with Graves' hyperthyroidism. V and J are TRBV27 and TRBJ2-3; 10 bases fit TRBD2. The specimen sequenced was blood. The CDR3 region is CASRFGGLALDTQYF. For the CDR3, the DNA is TGTGCCAGCAGATTTGGGGGACTAGCGTTAGATACGCAGTATTTT.